The sample holds a few counts of the clone carrying this T cell receptor (beta chain). Antigen specificity is unknown. This record belongs to a study of early T cells in non-severe SARS-CoV-2 infection. General study points: The matching step, a VDJdb search, favored anti-spike CD8 responses and missed private and CD4 specificities.

The TCR library protocol was used to attach unique molecular identifiers. These identifiers were attached to individual cDNA molecules. TCRdb recomputed calls from the 5' RACE reads with MiXCR, one row per CDR3 protein. The table shows roughly 50,000 distinct CDR3 sequences, with 9.3% occurring only once. This clonotype originated in an adult who was a healthcare worker with PCR-confirmed SARS-CoV-2 infection or an uninfected control (not recorded which). The sample taken for sequencing was whole blood.

DNA for the CDR3: TGTGCCAGCAGCTTATCCGTCCCCGCAAGCATAAAGACTAGCCGCTCTCAGGGGGAGACCCAGTACTTC. Its protein product is CASSLSVPASIKTSRSQGETQYF. The gene calls are TRBV11-2 and TRBJ2-5; D is possibly TRBD2 (7 bases). The CDR3 has 23 amino acids. The V end lost 2 bases, the J end lost 5 bases, and 39 bases lay between the germline ends. In germline, CDR1 is SGHAT, CDR2 FQNNGV. The complete variable domain, with remaining parts taken from reference TRBV11-2 and TRBJ2-5, reads EAGVAQSPRYKIIEKRQSVAFWCNPISGHATLYWYQQILGQGPKLLIQFQNNGVVDDSQLPKDRFSAERLKGVDSTLKIQPAKLEDSAVYLCASSLSVPASIKTSRSQGETQYFGPGTRLLVL.